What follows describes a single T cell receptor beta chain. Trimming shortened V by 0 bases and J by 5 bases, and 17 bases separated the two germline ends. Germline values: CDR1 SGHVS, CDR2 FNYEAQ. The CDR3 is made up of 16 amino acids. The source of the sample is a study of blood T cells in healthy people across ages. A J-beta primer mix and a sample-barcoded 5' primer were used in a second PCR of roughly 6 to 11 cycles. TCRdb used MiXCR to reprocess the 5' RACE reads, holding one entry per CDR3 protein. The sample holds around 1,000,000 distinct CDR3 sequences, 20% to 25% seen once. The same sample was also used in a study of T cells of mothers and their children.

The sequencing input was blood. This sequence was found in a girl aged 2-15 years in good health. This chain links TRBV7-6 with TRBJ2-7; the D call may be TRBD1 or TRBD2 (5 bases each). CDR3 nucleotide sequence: TGTGCCAGCAGCTTAGCCACTTTTGGGACGGGTAACGAGCAGTACTTC. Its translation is CASSLATFGTGNEQYF.